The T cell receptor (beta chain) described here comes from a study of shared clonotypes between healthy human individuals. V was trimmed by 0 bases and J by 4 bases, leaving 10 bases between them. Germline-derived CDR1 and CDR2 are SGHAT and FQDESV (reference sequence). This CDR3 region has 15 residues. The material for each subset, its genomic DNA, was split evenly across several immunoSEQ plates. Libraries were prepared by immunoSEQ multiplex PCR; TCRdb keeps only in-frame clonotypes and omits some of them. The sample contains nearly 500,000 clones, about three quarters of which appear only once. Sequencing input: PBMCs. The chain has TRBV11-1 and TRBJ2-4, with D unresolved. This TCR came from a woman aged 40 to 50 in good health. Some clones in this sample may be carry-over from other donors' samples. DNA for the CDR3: TGTGCCAGCAGCTTAGCGAGTAGTCAGAAAAACATTCAGTACTTC. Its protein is CASSLASSQKNIQYF.